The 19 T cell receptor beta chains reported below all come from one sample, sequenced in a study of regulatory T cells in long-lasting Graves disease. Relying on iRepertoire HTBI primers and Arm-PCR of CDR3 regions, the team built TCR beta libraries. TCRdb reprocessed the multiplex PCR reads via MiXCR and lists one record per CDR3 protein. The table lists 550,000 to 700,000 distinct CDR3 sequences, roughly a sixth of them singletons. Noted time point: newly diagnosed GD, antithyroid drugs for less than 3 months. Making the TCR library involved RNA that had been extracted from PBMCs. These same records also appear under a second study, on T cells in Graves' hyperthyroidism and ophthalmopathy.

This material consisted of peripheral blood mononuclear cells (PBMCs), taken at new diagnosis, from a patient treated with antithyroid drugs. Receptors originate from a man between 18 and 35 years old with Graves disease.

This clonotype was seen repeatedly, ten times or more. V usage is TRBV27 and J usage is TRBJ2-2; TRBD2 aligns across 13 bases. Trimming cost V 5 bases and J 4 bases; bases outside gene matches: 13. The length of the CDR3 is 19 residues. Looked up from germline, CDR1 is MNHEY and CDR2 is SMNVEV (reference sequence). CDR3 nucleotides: TGTGCCAGCAGTCCGCTCTTGACGGGACTAGCGGGATTCACCGGGGAGCTGTTTTTT. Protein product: CASSPLLTGLAGFTGELFF.

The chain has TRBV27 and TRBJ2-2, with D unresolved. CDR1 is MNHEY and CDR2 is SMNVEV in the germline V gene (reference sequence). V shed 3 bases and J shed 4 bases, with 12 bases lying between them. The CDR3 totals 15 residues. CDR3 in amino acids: CASSFSQLGTGELFF. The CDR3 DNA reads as TGTGCCAGCAGTTTCTCTCAGTTGGGCACCGGGGAGCTGTTTTTT.

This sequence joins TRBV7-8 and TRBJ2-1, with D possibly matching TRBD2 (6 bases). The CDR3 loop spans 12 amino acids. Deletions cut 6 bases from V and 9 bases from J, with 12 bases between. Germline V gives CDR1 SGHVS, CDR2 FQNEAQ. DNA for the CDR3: TGTGCCAGCAGTTTTACTAGCTCTGAGCAGTTCTTC. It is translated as CASSFTSSEQFF.

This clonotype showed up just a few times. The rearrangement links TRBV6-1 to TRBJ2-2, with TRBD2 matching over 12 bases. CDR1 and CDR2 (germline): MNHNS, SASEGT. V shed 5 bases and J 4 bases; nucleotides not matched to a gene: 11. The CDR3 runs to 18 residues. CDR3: CASSQRTSGTRGTGELFF. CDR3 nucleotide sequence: TGTGCCAGCAGTCAGAGGACTAGCGGGACCCGAGGCACCGGGGAGCTGTTTTTT.

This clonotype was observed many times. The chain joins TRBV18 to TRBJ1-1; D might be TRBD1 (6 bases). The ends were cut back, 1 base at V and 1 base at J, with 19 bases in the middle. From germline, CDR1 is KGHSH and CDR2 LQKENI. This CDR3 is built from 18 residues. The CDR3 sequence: CASSPQELSGAQNTEAFF. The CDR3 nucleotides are TGTGCCAGCTCACCACAGGAGCTTTCGGGGGCCCAGAACACTGAAGCTTTCTTT.

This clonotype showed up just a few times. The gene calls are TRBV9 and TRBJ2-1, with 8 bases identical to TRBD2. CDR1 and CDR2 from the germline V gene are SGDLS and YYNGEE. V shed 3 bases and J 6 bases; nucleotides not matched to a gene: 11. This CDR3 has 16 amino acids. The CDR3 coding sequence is TGTGCCAGCAGCGCGCCCGGGACTAGAGAGAGCAATGAGCAGTTCTTC. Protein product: CASSAPGTRESNEQFF.

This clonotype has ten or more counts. The CDR3 spells CASSEFGPLREYEQYF. CDR3 bases: TGTGCCAGCAGTGAATTCGGTCCCTTGCGGGAGTACGAGCAGTACTTC. V usage is TRBV25-1 and J usage is TRBJ2-7, with 7 nucleotides matching TRBD2. This CDR3 is built from 16 residues. CDR1 MGHDK and CDR2 SYGVNS come from the germline V gene. Germline trimming cut 1 base from V and 4 bases from J; bases unmatched to any gene: 10.

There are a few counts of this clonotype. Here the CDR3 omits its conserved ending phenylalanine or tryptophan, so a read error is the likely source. As DNA, the CDR3 is TGTGCCAGCAGCCAAGCCCTAGCGGGAGTAGGGGAGCAGTTCTGC. As protein: CASSQALAGVGEQFC. The chain uses TRBV3-1 and TRBJ2-1; TRBD2 agrees at 10 bases. This CDR3 is built from 15 residues. The germline V gene encodes CDR1 LGHDT and CDR2 YNNKEL (reference sequence). V gave up 1 base and J gave up 10 bases; unmatched junction bases: 7.

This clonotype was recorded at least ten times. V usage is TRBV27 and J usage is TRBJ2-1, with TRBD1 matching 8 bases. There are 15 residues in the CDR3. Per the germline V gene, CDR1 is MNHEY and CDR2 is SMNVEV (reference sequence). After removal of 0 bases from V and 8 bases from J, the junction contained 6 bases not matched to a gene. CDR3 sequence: CASSLSGQGGHEQFF. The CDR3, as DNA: TGTGCCAGCAGTTTATCAGGACAGGGAGGACATGAGCAGTTCTTC.

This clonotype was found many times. The CDR3 DNA reads TGTGCCAGCTCACCGCCAAACTATGGCTACACCTTC. This translates into CASSPPNYGYTF. This chain uses TRBV18 with TRBJ1-2; D unresolved. Germline CDR1 is KGHSH and CDR2 is LQKENI. V lost 3 bases, J lost 2 bases, and 4 bases lay in between. This CDR3 is 12 amino acids long.

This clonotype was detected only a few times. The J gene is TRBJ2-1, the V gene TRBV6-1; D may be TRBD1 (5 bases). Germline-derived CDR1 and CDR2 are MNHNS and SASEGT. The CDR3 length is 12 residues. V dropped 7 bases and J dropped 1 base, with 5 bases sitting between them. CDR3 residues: CASKGSYNEQFF. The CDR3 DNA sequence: TGTGCCAGCAAGGGGTCCTACAATGAGCAGTTCTTC.

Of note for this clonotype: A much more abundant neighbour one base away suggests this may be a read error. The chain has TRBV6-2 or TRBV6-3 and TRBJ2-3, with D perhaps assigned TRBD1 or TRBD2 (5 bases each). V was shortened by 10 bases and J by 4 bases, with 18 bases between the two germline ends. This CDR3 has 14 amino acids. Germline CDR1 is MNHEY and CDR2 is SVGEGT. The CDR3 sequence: CATSSGPNADTQYF. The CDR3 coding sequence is TGTGCCACCTCATCGGGACCGAACGCAGATACGCAGTATTTT.

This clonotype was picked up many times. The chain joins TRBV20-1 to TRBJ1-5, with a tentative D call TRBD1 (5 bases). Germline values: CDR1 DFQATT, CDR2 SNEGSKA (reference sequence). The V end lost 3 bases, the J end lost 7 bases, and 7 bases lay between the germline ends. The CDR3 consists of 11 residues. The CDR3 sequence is CSASSGQPQHF. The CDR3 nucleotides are TGCAGTGCTAGTTCAGGGCAGCCCCAGCATTTT.

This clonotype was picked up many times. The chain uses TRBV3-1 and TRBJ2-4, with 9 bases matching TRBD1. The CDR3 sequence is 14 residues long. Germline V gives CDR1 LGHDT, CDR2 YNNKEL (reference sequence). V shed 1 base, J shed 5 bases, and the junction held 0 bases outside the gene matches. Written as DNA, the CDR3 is TGTGCCAGCAGCCAAGGGACAGGGGAAAACATTCAGTACTTC. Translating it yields CASSQGTGENIQYF.

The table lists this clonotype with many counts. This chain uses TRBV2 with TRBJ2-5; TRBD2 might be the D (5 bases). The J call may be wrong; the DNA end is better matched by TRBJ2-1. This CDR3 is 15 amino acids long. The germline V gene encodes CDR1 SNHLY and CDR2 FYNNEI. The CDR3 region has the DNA TGTGCCAGCAGTGAAACTAGGGCTAGATGGGGTGAGCAGTTCTTC. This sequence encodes CASSETRARWGEQFF.

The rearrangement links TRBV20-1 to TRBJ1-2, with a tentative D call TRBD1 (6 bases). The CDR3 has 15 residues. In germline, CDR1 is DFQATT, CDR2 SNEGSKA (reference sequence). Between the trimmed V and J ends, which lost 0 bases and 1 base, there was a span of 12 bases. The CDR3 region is CSARDVRGYNYGYTF. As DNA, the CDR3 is TGCAGTGCTAGAGACGTCAGGGGATATAACTATGGCTACACCTTC.

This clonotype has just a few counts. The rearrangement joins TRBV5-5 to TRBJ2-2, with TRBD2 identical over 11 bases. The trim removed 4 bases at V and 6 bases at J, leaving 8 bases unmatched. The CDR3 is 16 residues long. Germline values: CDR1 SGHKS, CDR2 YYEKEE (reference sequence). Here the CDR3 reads CASSASLAGASGELFF. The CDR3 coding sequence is TGTGCCAGCAGCGCCTCACTAGCGGGAGCATCCGGGGAGCTGTTTTTT. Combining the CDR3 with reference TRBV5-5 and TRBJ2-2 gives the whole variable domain DAGVTQSPTHLIKTRGQQVTLRCSPISGHKSVSWYQQVLGQGPQFIFQYYEKEERGRGNFPDRFSARQFPNYSSELNVNALLLGDSALYLCASSASLAGASGELFFGEGSRLTVL.

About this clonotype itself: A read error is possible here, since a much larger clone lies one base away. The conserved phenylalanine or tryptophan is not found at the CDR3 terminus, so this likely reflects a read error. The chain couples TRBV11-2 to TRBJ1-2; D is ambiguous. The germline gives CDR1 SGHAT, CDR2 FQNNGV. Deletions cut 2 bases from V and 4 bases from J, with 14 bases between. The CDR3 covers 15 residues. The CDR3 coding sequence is TGTGCCAGCAGCTTAAACACAGAGCAGATCTATGGCTACACCCTC. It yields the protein CASSLNTEQIYGYTL.

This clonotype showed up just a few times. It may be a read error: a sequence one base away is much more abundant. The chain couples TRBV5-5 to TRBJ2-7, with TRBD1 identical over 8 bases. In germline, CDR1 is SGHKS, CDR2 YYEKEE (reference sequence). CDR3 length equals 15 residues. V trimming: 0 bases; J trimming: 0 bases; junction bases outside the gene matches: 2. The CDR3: CASSLGTGNSYEQYF. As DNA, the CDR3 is TGTGCCAGCAGCTTGGGGACAGGGAACTCCTACGAGCAGTACTTC.